A single sample is the source of the 6 T cell receptor beta chains below, sequenced in a study of CD8 T cells in ankylosing spondylitis. Study outcomes and limitations: A motif in TCR beta, a set of about eight highly homologous variants, appeared characteristic of ankylosing spondylitis blood.

TCRdb reprocessed the 5' RACE reads via MiXCR and lists one record per CDR3 protein. The repertoire holds about 90,000 distinct CDR3 sequences, just under 9% seen once, with approximately 30% in the top ten. Their antigens are not known. The sequencing sample was made of blood, either unsorted or a sorted T cell fraction (not recorded which). The receptors stem from a male donor with ankylosing spondylitis.

In this sample, this clonotype turned up many times. This chain joins TRBV3-1 and TRBJ2-4; D gene unclear. Germline V gene data show CDR1 as LGHDT and CDR2 as YNNKEL (reference sequence). CDR3 length: 13 amino acids. With 0 bases removed from V and 5 bases from J, the gap between germline ends came to 5 bases. The CDR3 loop is CASSQDLENIQYF. In DNA form, the CDR3 reads TGTGCCAGCAGCCAAGATTTAGAAAACATTCAGTACTTC.

The chain is built from TRBV27 and TRBJ2-1; TRBD1 is a possible D gene (5 bases). The CDR3 is 16 amino acids. Germline assignment: CDR1 MNHEY and CDR2 SMNVEV (reference sequence). The germline V and J ends were trimmed by 5 bases and 7 bases, with 21 bases remaining between them. For the CDR3, the DNA is TGTGCCAGCAGTCCCTCCACAGGACCCTCTGGGAATGAGCAGTTCTTC. Protein sequence: CASSPSTGPSGNEQFF.

This clonotype turned up a few times. The chain employs TRBV5-1 and TRBJ2-7; TRBD2 agrees at 9 bases. The CDR3 extends over 14 amino acids. Germline values: CDR1 SGHRS, CDR2 YFSETQ. V shed 5 bases, J shed 2 bases, and the junction held 5 bases outside the gene matches. This CDR3 reads CASRVAGGPYEQYF. The CDR3 DNA is TGCGCCAGCAGGGTGGCGGGAGGGCCCTACGAGCAGTACTTC.

In its sample, this clonotype was seen many times. The chain couples TRBV7-9 to TRBJ1-1; 8 nucleotides agree with TRBD1. The CDR3 has 13 residues. Trimming at V came to 5 bases and at J to 4 bases, leaving 3 bases not matched to a gene. Germline loops: CDR1 SEHNR, CDR2 FQNEAQ (reference sequence). For the CDR3, the DNA is TGTGCCAGCAGCCCCGGACAGGGCACTGAAGCTTTCTTT. This translates into CASSPGQGTEAFF.

There are many counts of this clonotype. The rearrangement links TRBV27 to TRBJ2-1; 7 bases align to TRBD2. Germline V CDR1 and CDR2: MNHEY, SMNVEV (reference sequence). CDR3 size: 14 residues. After removal of 5 bases from V and 9 bases from J, the junction contained 10 bases not matched to a gene. In nucleotides, the CDR3 is TGTGCCAGCAGTCGACAGTCTTGGGGGGGTGAGCAGTTCTTC. Its translation: CASSRQSWGGEQFF.

This clonotype has ten or more counts. This sequence joins TRBV7-8 and TRBJ1-1; D is unclear. Deletions cut 4 bases from V and 4 bases from J, with 16 bases between. The CDR3 covers 15 residues. CDR1 is SGHVS, CDR2 FQNEAQ, per germline. As DNA, the CDR3 is TGTGCCAGCAGCTCCATACGCGGGTTTGGCACTGAAGCTTTCTTT. Translating it yields CASSSIRGFGTEAFF.